This note documents a single T cell receptor beta chain sequence. As yet, its antigen is unknown. The CDR3 is 15 residues long. Germline V gene data show CDR1 as LGHDT and CDR2 as YNNKEL (reference sequence). With 1 base clipped from V and 4 bases from J, the junction kept 6 bases outside the gene matches. Repertoires were generated with immunoSEQ multiplex PCR, while TCRdb's copy carries only in-frame clones and drops some. The sample has tens of thousands of clones, roughly nine tenths seen once. These data originate in a study of T cell responses to AZD1222 COVID-19 vaccine. Points from the study as a whole: CD4 TCRs linked to vaccination spanned spike, dominating at 160-218 and 743-854.

The sequencing here drew on peripheral blood, taken 28 days after the second AZD1222 dose. The chain couples TRBV3-1 (or the pseudogene TRBV3-2) to TRBJ1-2, with TRBD1 identical over 7 bases. This clonotype was obtained from an adult who received the AZD1222 COVID-19 vaccine. CDR3 amino acids: CASSQAAGGGYGYTF. The DNA of the CDR3 is TGTGCCAGCAGCCAAGCGGCAGGGGGAGGCTATGGCTACACCTTC.